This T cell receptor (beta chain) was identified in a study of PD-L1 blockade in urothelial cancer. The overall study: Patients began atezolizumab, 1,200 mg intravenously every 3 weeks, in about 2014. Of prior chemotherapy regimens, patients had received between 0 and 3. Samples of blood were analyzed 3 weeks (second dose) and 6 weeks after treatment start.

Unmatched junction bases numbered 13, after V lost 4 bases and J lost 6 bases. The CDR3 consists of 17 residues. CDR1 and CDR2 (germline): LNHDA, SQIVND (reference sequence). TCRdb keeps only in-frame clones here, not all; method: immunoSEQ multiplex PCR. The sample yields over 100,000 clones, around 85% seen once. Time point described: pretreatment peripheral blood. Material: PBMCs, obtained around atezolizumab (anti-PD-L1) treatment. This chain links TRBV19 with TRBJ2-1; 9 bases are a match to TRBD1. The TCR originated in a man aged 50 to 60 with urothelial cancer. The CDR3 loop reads CASSTHAGTGSTNEQFF. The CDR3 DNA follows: TGTGCCAGTAGTACCCATGCGGGGACAGGGTCCACCAATGAGCAGTTCTTC.